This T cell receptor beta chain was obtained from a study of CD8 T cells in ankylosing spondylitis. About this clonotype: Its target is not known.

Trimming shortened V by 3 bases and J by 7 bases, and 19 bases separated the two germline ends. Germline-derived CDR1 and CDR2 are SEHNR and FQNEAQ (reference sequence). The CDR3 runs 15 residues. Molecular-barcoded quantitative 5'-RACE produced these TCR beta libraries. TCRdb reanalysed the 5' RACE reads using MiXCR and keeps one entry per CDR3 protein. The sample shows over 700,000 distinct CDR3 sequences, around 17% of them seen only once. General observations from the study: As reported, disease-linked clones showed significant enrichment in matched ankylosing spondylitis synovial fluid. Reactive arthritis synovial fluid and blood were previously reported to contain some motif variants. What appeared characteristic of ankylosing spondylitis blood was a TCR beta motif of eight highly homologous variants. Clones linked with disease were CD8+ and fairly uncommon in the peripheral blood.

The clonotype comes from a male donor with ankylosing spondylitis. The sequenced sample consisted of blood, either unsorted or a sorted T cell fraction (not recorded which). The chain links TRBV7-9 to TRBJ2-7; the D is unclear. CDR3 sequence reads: CASSFLQADHGEQYF. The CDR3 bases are TGTGCCAGCAGCTTCCTCCAGGCCGACCACGGGGAGCAGTACTTC. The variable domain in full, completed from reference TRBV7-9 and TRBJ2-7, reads DTGVSQNPRHKITKRGQNVTFRCDPISEHNRLYWYRQTLGQGPEFLTYFQNEAQLEKSRLLSDRFSAERPKGSFSTLEIQRTEQGDSAMYLCASSFLQADHGEQYFGPGTRLTVT.